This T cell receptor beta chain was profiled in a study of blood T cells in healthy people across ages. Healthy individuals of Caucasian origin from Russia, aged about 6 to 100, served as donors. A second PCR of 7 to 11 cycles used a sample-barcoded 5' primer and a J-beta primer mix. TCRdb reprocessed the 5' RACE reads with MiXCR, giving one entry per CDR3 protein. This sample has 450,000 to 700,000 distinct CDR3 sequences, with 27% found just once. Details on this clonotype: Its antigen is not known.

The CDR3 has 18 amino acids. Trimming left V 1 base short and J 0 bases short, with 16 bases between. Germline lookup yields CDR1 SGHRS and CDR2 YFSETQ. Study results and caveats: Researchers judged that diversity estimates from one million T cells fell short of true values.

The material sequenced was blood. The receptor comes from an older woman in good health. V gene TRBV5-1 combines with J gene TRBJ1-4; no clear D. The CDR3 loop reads CASSLSPFGRPTNEKLFF. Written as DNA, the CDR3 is TGCGCCAGCAGCTTGAGTCCCTTCGGCAGGCCAACTAATGAAAAACTGTTTTTT.